The text below deals with one T cell receptor (beta chain). This clonotype is categorized as medium-sized (0.01 to 0.1%). No antigen is known for it. Base-call qualities are not available, and no considerably larger clone is one nucleotide away. This entry is derived from a study of T-cell reconstitution after alpha-beta-depleted transplantation in children (TCRdb year 2016). Study-wide context: Using TCR repertoire profiling, the study followed T-cell immune reconstitution in a quantitative way in children after TCRalphabeta/CD19-depleted allogeneic hematopoietic cell transplantation. Beyond this particular receptor, the publication reports: Over the following months the frequencies of hyperexpanded clones went down, and after one year T-cell counts and TCRbeta diversity were mostly credited to newly produced T cells. The apparently early recovery of alphabetaT-cell counts about two months after transplant reportedly depended on only several hundred rapidly expanded clones that came from non-depleted graft cells. In some patients, the high TCRbeta diversity seen at day 60 was put down to recipient T cells and intrathymic progenitors that had survived conditioning.

The library was produced with PCR. Sequencing used an Illumina HiSeq 2500. Molecular barcoding was employed in the preparation of TCR libraries, with unique molecular identifiers being used to normalize TCRbeta repertoire quantification. The public reads were reanalyzed by TCRdb: fastp trimming at Q25, MiXCR alignment, in-frame beta chains only. Rows matching on CDR3 protein sequence are summarized as one entry with the most common DNA and genes. This sample has 7,300 or so distinct CDR3 sequences in its table, and about a sixth of those were observed once. More than 12% of the sample rests with the top ten. The treatment or condition label corresponds to: allogeneic hematopoietic cell transplantation with graft depleted of TCRalphabeta T cells and CD19 B cells. Transplant recipients were children who received TCRalphabeta/CD19-depleted allogeneic hematopoietic cell grafts. Inclusive of the bounding cysteine and phenylalanine, the CDR3 is 16 residues long. Only CDR3 DNA remains: 48 bases, in frame from the first base. CDR1 and CDR2 are read off the germline V gene as MGHRA and YSYEKL. V trim: 0 bases; J trim: 6 bases; unmatched bases: 8.

The chain couples TRBV4-1 to TRBJ2-7; TRBD1 matches 10 bases in the middle. The clonotype comes from a boy aged 2-15 years with acute lymphoblastic leukemia, due to receive a stem cell transplant. This material consisted of PBMCs, taken before TCRalphabeta/CD19-depleted stem cell transplant. The CDR3 has the sequence CASSQDSGTGAREQYF. The DNA reads as follows: TGCGCCAGCAGCCAAGACTCCGGGACAGGGGCTCGCGAGCAGTACTTC.